This T cell receptor beta chain is drawn from a study of long-term antiretroviral therapy in people with HIV. The libraries were made with immunoSEQ v3.0 at survey level. This table comes from immunoSEQ multiplex PCR, and its TCRdb copy is limited to in-frame clones, with some not included. Here the sample spans under 20,000 clones, around 91% being singletons. Whole-study findings and limits: Clonotypes expanded prior to ART showed repertoire dominance at all sampled time points. Repertoires in HIV (unlike those of controls) had narrower CDR3 length ranges. Patients on ART gained diversity, which nonetheless stayed below transplant donor controls.

There were no participants with HIV treated outside the United States. Germline CDR1 GTSNPN, CDR2 SVGIG (reference sequence). Trimming left V 1 base short and J 0 bases short, with 6 bases between. This CDR3 comprises 13 residues. Remarks on this clone: Its antigen is currently unknown.

The gene calls are TRBV30 and TRBJ1-1; no clear D. The origin of this receptor is a man between 45 and 60 years old with HIV. Source: unsorted PBMCs, taken 3 years after starting antiretroviral therapy. Here the CDR3 DNA reads TGTGCCTGGAGTGGTCAGGTGAACACTGAAGCTTTCTTT. Translated: CAWSGQVNTEAFF.